The rows below give T cell receptor beta chains drawn from one sample of a study of T cell repertoires in cytomegalovirus infection. TCRdb recomputed calls from the reads with MiXCR, one row per CDR3 protein. The sample has around 740,000 distinct CDR3 sequences, about a third seen once. The sequenced material came from PBMCs. Receptors were obtained from a human donor in good health (CMV status not recorded). Some clones in this sample may be carry-over from other donors' samples. Both conserved end residues are part of each CDR3. Each record gives: CDR3 protein, D gene, V gene. A D gene is named only where the DNA matches it firmly.

CDR3aa: CASSSTGTLTDTQYF; d_gene: -; v_gene: TRBV5-5
CDR3aa: CASSVPGPKETQYF; d_gene: -; v_gene: TRBV9
CDR3aa: CASSLGRRALHF; d_gene: -; v_gene: TRBV7-3
CDR3aa: CSVTSLNTGELFF; d_gene: -; v_gene: TRBV20-1
CDR3aa: CASSPPAGAEKLFF; d_gene: -; v_gene: TRBV7-9
CDR3aa: CASSLGQGNPGNTIYF; d_gene: TRBD1; v_gene: TRBV6-1
CDR3aa: CASSIGAEVRQPQHF; d_gene: -; v_gene: TRBV19
CDR3aa: CASSSQVGGTQYF; d_gene: -; v_gene: TRBV5-1
CDR3aa: CASTSGGLAASTDTQYF; d_gene: TRBD2; v_gene: TRBV28
CDR3aa: CASSLLVSEQYF; d_gene: -; v_gene: TRBV28
CDR3aa: CASDPEGAVTFGYTF; d_gene: -; v_gene: TRBV6-1
CDR3aa: CASSSQGNIQYF; d_gene: -; v_gene: TRBV7-2
CDR3aa: CASSHDRETGELFF; d_gene: TRBD1; v_gene: TRBV11-2
CDR3aa: CASSTRTGTEAFF; d_gene: TRBD1; v_gene: TRBV27